This T cell receptor beta chain was documented in a study of persistence of HIV-infected CD4 T cells. Trimming took off 2 bases at V and 1 base at J, with 9 bases between the two ends. Germline CDR1 and CDR2: SGHTA and FQGTGA. The CDR3 is 15 amino acids. The libraries were made with immunoSEQ version 4 in survey mode. Genomic DNA was diluted to around 10 ng/uL, up to 1 ug per sample. The protocol was immunoSEQ multiplex PCR, while the TCRdb copy is restricted to in-frame clones and leaves out a portion. The data hold about 51,000 clones, with 80% to 90% observed a single time. On this clone itself: Its antigen remains unknown.

Anti-CD3/anti-CD28 beads served as a nonspecific positive control stimulus. CD4+ T cells upregulating both CD40 ligand and CD69 were sorted as responding cells. For at least 4 years, plasma HIV-1 RNA was undetectable (<50 copies/mL). Before stimulation, PBMCs underwent CD8+ T cell depletion. CD8-depleted PBMCs were stimulated 15 to 20 hours with anti-CD28/CD49d costimulation, CD40-blocking antibody and enfuvirtide. Material: CD4+ T cells sorted from PBMCs after approximately 19-hour stimulation, obtained from a patient who received antiretroviral therapy. This TCR was sampled from an adult woman with HIV who was CMV-seropositive. V and J are TRBV7-3 and TRBJ2-1, with D maybe TRBD1 (6 bases). CDR3 DNA sequence: TGTGCCAGCAGCTTACAACAGGGATCCTACAATGAGCAGTTCTTC. Its translation is CASSLQQGSYNEQFF.